What follows is one T cell receptor beta chain and its context. The antigen this receptor binds is unknown. The input lacks base qualities; no much larger clone sits a single base away. TCR CDR3 regions were amplified from genomic DNA by multiplex PCR using the deep immunoSEQ assay. Extracted genomic DNA from each cell subset was spread evenly across all wells of several immunoSEQ 96-well plates, with each plate serving as a replicate. For unsorted PBMC, approximately 0.3 ug of genomic DNA, equivalent to approximately 28,000 T cell genomes, went into each replicate PCR. Unsorted PBMC genomic DNA was sequenced across ten immunoSEQ deep assay plates. Purified libraries were quantified with a Qubit 3.0 fluorometer, sized on a Bioanalyzer 2100, and re-quantified with the KAPA Library Quantification kit. Every immunoSEQ 96-well plate was sequenced on a separate single-read 150-cycle Illumina NextSeq 550 flow cell. The original pipeline was this. Because the immunoSEQ output held only junctional sequences and lacked quality scores, the filtering could not match the filtering applied to full-length reads. To assign V/J genes and CDR3, sequences were annotated using PyIR, a Python wrapper for IgBLAST v1.9, with IMGT germline references. Reads were filtered out if the reads had weak V/J assignments (E-value above 1e-6), no CDR3, stop codons, out-of-frame junctions, or ambiguous translated residues. V3J clonotypes were defined as sequences sharing an identical inferred V gene, J gene, and CDR3 amino acid sequence. Percentage overlap between repertoires was computed as shared unique clonotypes divided by the size of the smaller repertoire. RTK rarefaction, the Chao1 estimator, and Recon v2.1 estimates of unobserved clonotypes were used to assess repertoire richness. TCRdb provides this immuneACCESS table in a form limited to in-frame rearrangements. Some clones are lacking; in checked studies, under half of them reflect an unresolved V gene, and why the rest are absent is not known. V and J calls and clone size are as listed in that table; D and trimming were resolved from the DNA. This sample holds 450,000 to 500,000 clones; more than 75% were observed only once. 12% of the sample comes from the top ten.

The data were taken from a study of shared clonotypes between healthy human individuals (dated by TCRdb to about 2020). Describing the broader study: The cohort comprised a couple of women and a few men aged 18 to 49 years. Libraries were prepared and TCR repertoires were sequenced by different laboratories using diverse techniques, in order to increase sequencing depth and limit assay-specific biases. Per donor, leukapheresis produced somewhere between about 0.9 and 10 billion PBMCs. To estimate repertoire size and how much clonotype sharing occurs between individuals, the study deeply sequenced the blood TCR repertoires of several healthy adults. What the authors observed across the whole study: The genetic and exposure-history diversity represented was limited by the small number of donors. Pairwise subsampling indicated that sequencing depth was expected to affect the degree of clonotype sharing among donors. Sampling was limited to blood, and TCR repertoires in tissue likely differ from TCR repertoires in blood.

The CDR3 holds 16 amino acids from the cysteine to the phenylalanine. Of the read, only the CDR3 DNA is kept; its 48 bases are in frame from base 1. Clipping removes 1 base from V and 6 bases from J, with 10 as the unmatched junction base count. Taken from the germline V gene, the CDR1 and CDR2 loops are SGDLS and YYNGEE. The donors were healthy, HIV-negative adults with no recently reported acute infections or vaccinations. Only Caucasian adults living in Nashville, Tennessee, USA were represented among the donors. In the unsorted samples, some 94 million PBMCs were counted, and genomic DNA was extracted using the QIAamp DNA Blood Mini kit. Blood was collected by leukapheresis, and PBMCs were isolated by Ficoll-Histopaque density gradient centrifugation and then cryopreserved in liquid nitrogen vapor phase.

Source material: PBMCs. The sequence came from a middle-aged woman in good health. Some clones in this sample may be carry-over from other donors' samples. The sequence links TRBV9 to TRBJ2-3, with 8 junctional bases fitting TRBD2. This receptor carries the CDR3 CASSVRIGGRQDTQYF. The DNA sequence reads TGTGCCAGCAGCGTAAGGATCGGCGGGAGGCAGGATACGCAGTATTTT.